The next 9 T cell receptor beta chains were all read from a single sample in a study of OX40 agonist ivuxolimab in advanced cancers. The repertoire was sequenced with immunoSEQ multiplex PCR; TCRdb's copy has only in-frame clones and lacks some. The sample consists of about 43,000 clones, roughly 88% of them appearing once. Material: CD4+ or CD8+ T cells sorted from blood, obtained in a trial of the OX40 agonist ivuxolimab. These receptors all come from an adult with an advanced solid tumor such as melanoma, head and neck, liver or kidney cancer.

The V and J genes are TRBV27 and TRBJ2-3; perhaps TRBD2 as D (5 bases). Germline values: CDR1 MNHEY, CDR2 SMNVEV (reference sequence). V was trimmed by 3 bases and J by 2 bases, leaving 12 bases between them. This CDR3 is 15 amino acids long. The CDR3 loop reads CASSFLQTNTDTQYF. The CDR3 DNA follows: TGTGCCAGCAGTTTCCTCCAGACTAACACAGATACGCAGTATTTT.

The chain joins TRBV7-9 to TRBJ1-4, with 9 bases identical to TRBD1. Germline CDR1 reads SEHNR; CDR2 reads FQNEAQ (reference sequence). V was pared by 5 bases and J by 13 bases, with 14 bases of the junction left unmatched. This CDR3 contains 15 residues. This CDR3 is CASSPVGTGHITLFF. As DNA, the CDR3 is TGTGCCAGCAGCCCTGTGGGGACAGGGCATATCACACTGTTTTTT. The complete variable domain, with remaining parts taken from reference TRBV7-9 and TRBJ1-4, reads DTGVSQNPRHKITKRGQNVTFRCDPISEHNRLYWYRQTLGQGPEFLTYFQNEAQLEKSRLLSDRFSAERPKGSFSTLEIQRTEQGDSAMYLCASSPVGTGHITLFFGSGTQLSVL.

The J gene is TRBJ2-3, the V gene TRBV5-1; D is possibly TRBD1 (6 bases). The length of the CDR3 is 15 residues. Trimming left V 2 bases short and J 1 base short, with 11 bases between. Germline assignment: CDR1 SGHRS and CDR2 YFSETQ. The CDR3 loop is CASSFRGSGTDTQYF. Here the CDR3 DNA reads TGCGCCAGCAGCTTCAGGGGTTCGGGCACAGATACGCAGTATTTT.

The J gene is TRBJ2-1, the V gene TRBV6-5; a possible D gene is TRBD1 (5 bases). Trimming cost V 2 bases and J 2 bases, with 7 bases left between them. The CDR3 is made up of 14 amino acids. Looked up from germline, CDR1 is MNHEY and CDR2 is SVGAGI. CDR3: CASSYRGTYNEQFF. The CDR3 DNA reads TGTGCCAGCAGTTACAGGGGAACCTACAATGAGCAGTTCTTC.

V and J are TRBV7-9 and TRBJ2-5; D unclear. Trimming stripped 8 bases from V and 1 base from J, with 14 bases between. This CDR3 is built from 14 residues. Germline loops: CDR1 SEHNR, CDR2 FQNEAQ (reference sequence). The CDR3 loop reads CASLVLGFQETQYF. In nucleotides, the CDR3 is TGTGCCAGCTTAGTCTTGGGGTTCCAAGAGACCCAGTACTTC.

The J gene is TRBJ2-5, the V gene TRBV7-9, with a weak D call TRBD2 (6 bases). The CDR3 spans 15 residues. V was cut by 6 bases and J by 5 bases, with 19 bases left in between. Germline CDR1 and CDR2: SEHNR and FQNEAQ (reference sequence). The CDR3 DNA is TGTGCCAGCAGTTCCCCCGGGAGTGAGATGGAGACCCAGTACTTC. Amino acid sequence: CASSSPGSEMETQYF.

The rearrangement joins TRBV4-1 to TRBJ2-1; 11 bases are shared with TRBD2. The V gene end was trimmed by 1 base and the J gene end by 8 bases; junction bases not matched to a gene: 7. Germline lookup yields CDR1 MGHRA and CDR2 YSYEKL. The CDR3 is 16 amino acids. The DNA for the CDR3 is TGCGCCAGCAGCCAAGTAGCGGGAGGGCCGTTAGATGAGCAGTTCTTC. This translates into CASSQVAGGPLDEQFF.

The rearrangement joins TRBV13 to TRBJ2-7; TRBD2 matches at 7 bases. The CDR3 contains 15 residues. After removal of 5 bases from V and 0 bases from J, the junction contained 7 bases not matched to a gene. Germline V gene sequence: CDR1 PRHDT, CDR2 FYEKMQ (reference sequence). CDR3 region: CASSPRTRSSYEQYF. The CDR3, as DNA: TGTGCCAGCAGCCCACGGACTAGATCCTCCTACGAGCAGTACTTC.

This chain joins TRBV28 and TRBJ1-1, with D unresolved. The germline gives CDR1 MDHEN, CDR2 SYDVKM. The CDR3 contains 15 residues. Trimming cost V 1 base and J 2 bases, with 11 bases left between them. CDR3 residues: CASSLSAGVNTEAFF. CDR3 DNA: TGTGCCAGCAGTTTATCGGCCGGGGTCAACACTGAAGCTTTCTTT. The whole variable domain, filled in from reference TRBV28 and TRBJ1-1, reads DVKVTQSSRYLVKRTGEKVFLECVQDMDHENMFWYRQDPGLGLRLIYFSYDVKMKEKGDIPEGYSVSREKKERFSLILESASTNQTSMYLCASSLSAGVNTEAFFGQGTRLTVV.